These 8 T cell receptor beta chains were all obtained from the same sample, sequenced in a study of T cell responses to AZD1222 COVID-19 vaccine. Sequencing used immunoSEQ multiplex PCR; TCRdb keeps in-frame clones, though not all of them. Of some 140,000 clones in the sample, about nine tenths were seen once. Sequencing used peripheral blood, obtained 28 days after the second AZD1222 dose. The receptors were sampled from an adult who received the AZD1222 COVID-19 vaccine.

The chain recombines TRBV7-6 with TRBJ1-4; 7 positions agree with TRBD1. The V and J ends lost 4 bases and 8 bases, in that order; junction bases with no gene match: 16. The CDR3 has 17 residues. Germline CDR1 reads SGHVS; CDR2 reads FNYEAQ. In DNA form, the CDR3 reads TGTGCCAGCAGCTCCAAAGCCACCGACAGGGCGGACGAAAAACTGTTTTTT. This encodes CASSSKATDRADEKLFF.

The CDR3 here is CASSAAGPAYEQYF. DNA for the CDR3: TGCGCCAGCAGCGCCGCAGGACCTGCCTACGAGCAGTACTTC. The rearrangement uses TRBV5-1 and TRBJ2-7, with no clear D. The CDR3 extends over 14 amino acids. The germline V gene encodes CDR1 SGHRS and CDR2 YFSETQ. V was trimmed by 4 bases and J by 2 bases, leaving 13 bases between them.

The V call is TRBV5-4, the J call TRBJ1-6; TRBD1 might be the D (6 bases). CDR1 and CDR2 from the germline V gene are SGHNT and YYREEE (reference sequence). V was trimmed by 0 bases and J by 6 bases, leaving 7 bases between them. The CDR3 sequence is 14 residues long. The CDR3 region has the DNA TGTGCCAGCAGCTTGGCACAGGGTAATTCACCCCTCCACTTT. Translated, it gives CASSLAQGNSPLHF.

V and J are TRBV13 and TRBJ2-7; D remains ambiguous. This CDR3 comprises 13 residues. The V end lost 1 base, the J end lost 1 base, and 5 bases lay between the germline ends. Per germline, CDR1 PRHDT and CDR2 FYEKMQ (reference sequence). CDR3 sequence: CASSLEGSYEQYF. The CDR3 DNA follows: TGTGCCAGCAGCTTAGAAGGTTCCTACGAGCAGTACTTC.

V gene TRBV19 combines with J gene TRBJ2-7; D might be TRBD2 (6 bases). CDR3 length: 15 residues. Germline CDR1 is LNHDA and CDR2 is SQIVND (reference sequence). V was pared by 6 bases and J by 2 bases, with 17 bases between. The CDR3 region has the DNA TGTGCCAGTAGCCCTACGGGGGAGCCTACCTACGAGCAGTACTTC. Translating gives CASSPTGEPTYEQYF.

J is TRBJ2-1 and V is TRBV2; D not certain. Germline lookup yields CDR1 SNHLY and CDR2 FYNNEI. The CDR3 sequence is 13 residues long. V shed 5 bases and J shed 10 bases, with 15 bases lying between them. The CDR3 reads CASSSDRQFEQFF. CDR3 DNA sequence: TGTGCCAGCAGTTCGGACCGTCAGTTCGAGCAGTTCTTC.

The V gene is TRBV2, the J gene TRBJ1-5; TRBD1 agrees at 7 bases. This CDR3 comprises 14 residues. Trimming took 4 bases from V and 2 from J; bases not matched to a gene: 2. Per germline, CDR1 SNHLY and CDR2 FYNNEI. As DNA, the CDR3 is TGTGCCAGCAGTGGACAGGGTGGCAATCAGCCCCAGCATTTT. The encoded protein is CASSGQGGNQPQHF.

Here the CDR3 DNA reads TGTGCCAGCAGTGAATCGCTCTCCGGGAGGGGGGGCACAGATACGCAGTATTTT. Its translation is CASSESLSGRGGTDTQYF. This chain links TRBV6-1 with TRBJ2-3, with 8 nucleotides matching TRBD2. There are 18 residues in the CDR3. V lost 2 bases to trimming and J lost 1 base; unmatched junction nucleotides: 11. CDR1 MNHNS and CDR2 SASEGT come from the germline V gene.